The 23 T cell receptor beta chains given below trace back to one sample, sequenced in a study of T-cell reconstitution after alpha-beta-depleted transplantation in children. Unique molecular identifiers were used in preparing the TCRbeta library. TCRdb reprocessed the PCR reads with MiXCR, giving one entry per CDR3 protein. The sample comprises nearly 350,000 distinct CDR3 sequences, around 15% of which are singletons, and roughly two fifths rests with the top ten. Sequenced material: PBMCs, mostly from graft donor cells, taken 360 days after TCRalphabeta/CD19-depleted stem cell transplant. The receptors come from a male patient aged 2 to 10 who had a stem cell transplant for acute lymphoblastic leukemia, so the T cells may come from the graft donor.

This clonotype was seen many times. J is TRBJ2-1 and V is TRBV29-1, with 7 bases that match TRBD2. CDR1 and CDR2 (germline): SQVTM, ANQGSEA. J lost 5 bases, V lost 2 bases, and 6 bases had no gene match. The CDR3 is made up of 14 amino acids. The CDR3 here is CSVEPASGDNEQFF. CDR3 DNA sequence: TGCAGCGTTGAACCCGCTAGCGGAGACAATGAGCAGTTCTTC.

CDR3 loop: CASSLKIVSYEQYF. CDR3 sequence (DNA): TGTGCCAGCAGTTTAAAAATTGTGTCCTACGAGCAGTACTTC. The chain is built from TRBV12-3 or TRBV12-4 and TRBJ2-7; D unresolved. The CDR3 runs to 14 residues. Trimming left V 2 bases short and J 1 base short, with 9 bases between.

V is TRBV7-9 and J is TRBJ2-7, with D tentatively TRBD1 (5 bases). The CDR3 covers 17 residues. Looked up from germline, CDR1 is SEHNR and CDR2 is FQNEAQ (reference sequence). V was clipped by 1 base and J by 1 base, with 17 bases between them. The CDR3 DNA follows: TGTGCCAGCAGCTTAGACTCCCCTCTCAGGGCATCCTACGAGCAGTACTTC. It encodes CASSLDSPLRASYEQYF.

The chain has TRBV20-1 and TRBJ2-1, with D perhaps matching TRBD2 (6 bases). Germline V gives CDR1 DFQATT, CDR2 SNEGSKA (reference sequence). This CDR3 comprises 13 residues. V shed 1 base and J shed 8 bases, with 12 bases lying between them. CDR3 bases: TGCAGTGCTAGAGGACTAGGATGGGATGAGCAGTTCTTC. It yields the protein CSARGLGWDEQFF.

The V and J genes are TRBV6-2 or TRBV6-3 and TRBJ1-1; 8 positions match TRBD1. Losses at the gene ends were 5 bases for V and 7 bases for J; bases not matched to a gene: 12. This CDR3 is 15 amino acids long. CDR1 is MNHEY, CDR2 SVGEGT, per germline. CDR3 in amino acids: CASSRFQGAQNEAFF. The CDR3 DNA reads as TGTGCCAGCAGTCGATTTCAGGGGGCGCAAAATGAAGCTTTCTTT.

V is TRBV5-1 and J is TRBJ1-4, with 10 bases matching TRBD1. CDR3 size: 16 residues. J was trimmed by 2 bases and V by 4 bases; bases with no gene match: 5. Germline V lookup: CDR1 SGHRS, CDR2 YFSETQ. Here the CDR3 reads CASSADRGQTNEKLFF. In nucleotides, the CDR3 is TGCGCCAGCAGCGCTGACAGGGGGCAGACTAATGAAAAACTGTTTTTT.

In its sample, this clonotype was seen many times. The CDR3 sequence: CASSLQGGGAYEQYF. Written as DNA, the CDR3 is TGCGCCAGCAGCCTCCAGGGAGGGGGGGCCTACGAGCAGTACTTC. This sequence joins TRBV5-1 and TRBJ2-7; TRBD2 is a possible D gene (7 bases). The CDR3 covers 15 residues. CDR1 and CDR2 (germline): SGHRS, YFSETQ. Trimming pared 4 bases from V and 2 bases from J, leaving 16 bases between.

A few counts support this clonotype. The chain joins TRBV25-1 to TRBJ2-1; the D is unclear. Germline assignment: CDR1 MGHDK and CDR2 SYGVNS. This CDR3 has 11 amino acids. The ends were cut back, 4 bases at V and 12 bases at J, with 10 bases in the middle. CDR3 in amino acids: CASSGALGQFF. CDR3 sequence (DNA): TGTGCCAGCAGTGGGGCCTTGGGGCAGTTCTTC.

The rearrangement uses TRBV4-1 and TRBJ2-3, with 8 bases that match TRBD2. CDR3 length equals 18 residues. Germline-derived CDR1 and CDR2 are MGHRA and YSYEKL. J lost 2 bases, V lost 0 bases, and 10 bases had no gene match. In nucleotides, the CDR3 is TGCGCCAGCAGCCAAGATACCCCGAGCGGGGGCAACACAGATACGCAGTATTTT. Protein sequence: CASSQDTPSGGNTDTQYF.

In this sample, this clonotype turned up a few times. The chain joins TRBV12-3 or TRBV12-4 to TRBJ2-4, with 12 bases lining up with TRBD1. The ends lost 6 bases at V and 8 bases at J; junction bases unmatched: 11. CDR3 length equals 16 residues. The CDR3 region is CASRGPGTGGRDIQYF. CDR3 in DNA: TGTGCCAGCAGGGGACCTGGGACAGGGGGCAGGGACATTCAGTACTTC.

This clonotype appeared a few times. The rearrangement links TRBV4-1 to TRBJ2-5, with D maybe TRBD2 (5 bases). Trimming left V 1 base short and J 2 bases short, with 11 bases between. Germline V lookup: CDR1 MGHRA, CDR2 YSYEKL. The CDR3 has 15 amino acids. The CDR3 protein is CASSQGLRVQETQYF. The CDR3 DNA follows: TGCGCCAGCAGCCAAGGACTGAGGGTTCAAGAGACCCAGTACTTC.

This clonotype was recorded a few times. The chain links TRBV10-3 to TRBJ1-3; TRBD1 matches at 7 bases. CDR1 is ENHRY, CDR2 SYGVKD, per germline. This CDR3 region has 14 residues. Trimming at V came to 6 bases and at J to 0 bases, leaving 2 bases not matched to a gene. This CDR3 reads CAISQGVSGNTIYF. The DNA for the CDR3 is TGTGCCATCAGCCAGGGGGTCTCTGGAAACACCATATATTTT.

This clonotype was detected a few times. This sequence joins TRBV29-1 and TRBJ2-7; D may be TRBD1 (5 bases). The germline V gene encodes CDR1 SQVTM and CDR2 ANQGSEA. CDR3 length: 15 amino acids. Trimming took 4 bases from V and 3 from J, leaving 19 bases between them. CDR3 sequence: CSVVPLQGSLYEQYF. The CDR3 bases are TGCAGCGTTGTCCCTCTCCAGGGCTCCCTCTACGAGCAGTACTTC.

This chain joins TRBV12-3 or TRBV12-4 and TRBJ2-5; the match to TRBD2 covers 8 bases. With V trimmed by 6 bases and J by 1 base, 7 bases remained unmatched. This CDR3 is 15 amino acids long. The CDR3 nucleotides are TGTGCCAGCAGCAGCGGGAGAGTTTCCCAAGAGACCCAGTACTTC. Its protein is CASSSGRVSQETQYF.

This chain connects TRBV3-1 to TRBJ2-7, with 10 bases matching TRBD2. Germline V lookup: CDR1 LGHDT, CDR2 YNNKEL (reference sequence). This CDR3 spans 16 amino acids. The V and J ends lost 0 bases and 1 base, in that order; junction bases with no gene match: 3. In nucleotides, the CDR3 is TGTGCCAGCAGCCAAGATCGACTAGCGGGTTCCTACGAGCAGTACTTC. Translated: CASSQDRLAGSYEQYF.

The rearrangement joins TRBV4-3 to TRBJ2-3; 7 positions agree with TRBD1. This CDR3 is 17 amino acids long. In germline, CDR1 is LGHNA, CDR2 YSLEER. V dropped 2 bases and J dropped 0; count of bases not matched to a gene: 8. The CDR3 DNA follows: TGCGCCAGCAGCCAAATGACAGGGACCGTGAGCACAGATACGCAGTATTTT. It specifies CASSQMTGTVSTDTQYF.

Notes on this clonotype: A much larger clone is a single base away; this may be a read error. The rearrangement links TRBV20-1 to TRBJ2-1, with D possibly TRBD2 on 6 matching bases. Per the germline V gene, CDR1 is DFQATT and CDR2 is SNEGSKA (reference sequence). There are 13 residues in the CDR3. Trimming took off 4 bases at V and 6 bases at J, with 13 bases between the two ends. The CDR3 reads CSAIGGNVNEQFF. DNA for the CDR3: TGCAGTGCTATAGGCGGGAACGTCAATGAGCAGTTCTTC.

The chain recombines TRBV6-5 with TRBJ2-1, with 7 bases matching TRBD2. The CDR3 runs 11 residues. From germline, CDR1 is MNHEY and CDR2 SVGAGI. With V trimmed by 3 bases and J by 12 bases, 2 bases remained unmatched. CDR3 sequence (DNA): TGTGCCAGCAGTTATCCGGGAGGGCAGTTCTTC. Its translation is CASSYPGGQFF.

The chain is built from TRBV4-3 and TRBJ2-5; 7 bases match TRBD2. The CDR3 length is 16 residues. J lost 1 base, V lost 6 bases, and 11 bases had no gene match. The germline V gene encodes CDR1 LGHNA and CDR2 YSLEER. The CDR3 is CASRLSGNQIQETQYF. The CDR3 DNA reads TGCGCCAGCAGACTAAGCGGGAATCAGATCCAAGAGACCCAGTACTTC.

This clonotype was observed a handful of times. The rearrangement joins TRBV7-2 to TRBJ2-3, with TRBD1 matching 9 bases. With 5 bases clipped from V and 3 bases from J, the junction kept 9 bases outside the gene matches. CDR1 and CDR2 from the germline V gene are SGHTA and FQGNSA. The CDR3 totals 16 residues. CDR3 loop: CASSRSTGGVTDTQYF. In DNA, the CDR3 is TGTGCCAGCAGCCGATCAACAGGGGGCGTTACAGATACGCAGTATTTT.

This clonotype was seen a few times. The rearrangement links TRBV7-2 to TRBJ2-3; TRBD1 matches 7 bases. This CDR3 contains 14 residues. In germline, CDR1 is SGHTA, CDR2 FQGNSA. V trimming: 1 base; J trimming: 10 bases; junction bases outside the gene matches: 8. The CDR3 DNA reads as TGTGCCAGCAGCTTAGATCAGGGGGTGGCATCGCAGTATTTT. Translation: CASSLDQGVASQYF.

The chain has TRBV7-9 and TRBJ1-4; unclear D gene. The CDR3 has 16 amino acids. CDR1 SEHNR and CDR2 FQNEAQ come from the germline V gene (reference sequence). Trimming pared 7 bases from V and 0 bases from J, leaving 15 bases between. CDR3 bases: TGTGCCAGCACCTTTCAGACGACCGCAACTAATGAAAAACTGTTTTTT. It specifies CASTFQTTATNEKLFF.

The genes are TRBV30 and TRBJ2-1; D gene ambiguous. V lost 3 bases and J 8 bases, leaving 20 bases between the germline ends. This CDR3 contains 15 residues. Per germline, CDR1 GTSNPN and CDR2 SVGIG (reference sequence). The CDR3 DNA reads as TGTGCCTGGAGCCAAGATGTAAATTTCTTCGATGAGCAGTTCTTC. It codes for CAWSQDVNFFDEQFF.